One sample yielded the 24 T cell receptor beta chains listed below, sequenced in a study of T cell responses to AZD1222 COVID-19 vaccine. The method was immunoSEQ multiplex PCR; TCRdb's version includes in-frame clones alone and lacks a portion of them. The sample lists around 100,000 clones, nearly 90% occurring once. The specimen was peripheral blood, collected on day 0 of AZD1222 vaccination. These receptors all come from an adult in good health.

The V call is TRBV4-3, the J call TRBJ1-5; D ambiguous. This CDR3 is built from 15 residues. The V gene's germline CDR1 is LGHNA and CDR2 YSLEER. Trimming removed 4 bases from V and 3 bases from J, with 13 bases in between. CDR3 in amino acids: CASSPAWGSNQPQHF. Here the CDR3 DNA reads TGCGCCAGCAGCCCCGCATGGGGTTCCAATCAGCCCCAGCATTTT.

The chain joins TRBV2 to TRBJ1-1; no definite D call. The germline V gene has CDR1 SNHLY and CDR2 FYNNEI. CDR3 length: 13 residues. V was cut by 7 bases and J by 1 base, with 10 bases left in between. The CDR3 here is CASNQDGNTEAFF. The DNA for the CDR3 is TGTGCCAGCAATCAGGACGGGAACACTGAAGCTTTCTTT.

This clone was counted once. The chain carries TRBV7-2 and TRBJ2-7, with D possibly TRBD2 on 6 matching bases. Trimming pared 0 bases from V and 4 bases from J, leaving 13 bases between. There are 15 residues in the CDR3. Germline CDR1 reads SGHTA; CDR2 reads FQGNSA. The CDR3 loop reads CASSLAGGGRYEQYF. The CDR3 DNA sequence: TGTGCCAGCAGCTTAGCCGGTGGGGGGAGGTACGAGCAGTACTTC.

Worth noting for this clone: One junction end does not reproduce the germline sequence, and a read error may be involved. The chain combines TRBV12-3 or TRBV12-4 with TRBJ2-2; D is unclear. This CDR3 is built from 12 residues. CDR3 sequence reads: CASSVAGGELFF. As DNA, the CDR3 is TGTGCCAGCAGTGTAGCTGGCGGGGAGCTGTTTTTT.

This chain joins TRBV7-9 and TRBJ2-3; D unresolved. The V and J ends lost 3 bases and 1 base respectively, with 5 bases between them. This CDR3 is 13 amino acids long. Germline values: CDR1 SEHNR, CDR2 FQNEAQ (reference sequence). The CDR3, as DNA: TGTGCCAGCAGCTTTTGGCGCACAGATACGCAGTATTTT. Its protein product is CASSFWRTDTQYF.

The gene calls are TRBV7-3 and TRBJ2-1, with 8 bases lining up with TRBD2. V dropped 1 base and J dropped 4; count of bases not matched to a gene: 15. Germline V gene sequence: CDR1 SGHTA, CDR2 FQGTGA. The CDR3 totals 19 residues. The CDR3 bases are TGTGCCAGCAGCTTAAGACCGCTAGCGGGCTTTAGGTTATACAATGAGCAGTTCTTC. Translation gives CASSLRPLAGFRLYNEQFF.

V usage is TRBV11-2 and J usage is TRBJ2-3; D could derive from TRBD1 or TRBD2 (5 bases each). CDR1 and CDR2 (germline): SGHAT, FQNNGV. Trimming took off 1 base at V and 6 bases at J, with 11 bases between the two ends. This CDR3 is built from 14 residues. CDR3 residues: CASSLVSEGDTQYF. In DNA, the CDR3 is TGTGCCAGCAGCTTAGTTTCTGAGGGGGATACGCAGTATTTT.

The chain employs TRBV24-1 and TRBJ1-2; 7 bases agree with TRBD1. The CDR3 spans 14 residues. V shed 4 bases and J 4 bases; nucleotides not matched to a gene: 5. Germline CDR1 is KGHDR and CDR2 is SFDVKD. CDR3 sequence (DNA): TGTGCCACCAGTGAACCCGACAGGGCCTATGGCTACACCTTC. Residues: CATSEPDRAYGYTF.

The chain joins TRBV6-5 to TRBJ1-1, with unresolved D. Germline CDR1 is MNHEY and CDR2 is SVGAGI. The length of the CDR3 is 14 residues. The V end was cut by 0 bases, the J end by 0 bases, with 5 bases between. The chain's CDR3 is CASSYSAVNTEAFF. The CDR3 nucleotides are TGTGCCAGCAGTTACTCTGCGGTGAACACTGAAGCTTTCTTT.

V and J are TRBV23-1 and TRBJ2-7; D might be TRBD2 (5 bases). TRBV23-1 is sorted into the ORF group, with uncertain function. The V gene lost 2 bases and the J gene lost 5 bases, with 10 bases spanning the gap. The CDR3 extends over 13 amino acids. CDR3 amino acids: CASSQAGVDEQYV. CDR3 DNA: TGCGCCAGCAGTCAAGCCGGGGTAGACGAGCAGTACGTC.

The CDR3 nucleotides read TGTGCCACCAGTGAAGGGGGTGAAAAACTGTTTTTT. Its protein product is CATSEGGEKLFF. This chain links TRBV24-1 with TRBJ1-4; possible D gene TRBD1, 6 bases. The CDR3 is 12 residues long. The germline gives CDR1 KGHDR, CDR2 SFDVKD. Trimming cost V 4 bases and J 7 bases, with 6 bases left between them.

The chain is built from TRBV7-8 and TRBJ1-2; 9 nucleotides agree with TRBD1. V lost 1 base to trimming and J lost 3 bases; unmatched junction nucleotides: 3. The CDR3 contains 15 residues. The germline V gene has CDR1 SGHVS and CDR2 FQNEAQ. The DNA of the CDR3 is TGTGCCAGCAGCTTAGTCAGACAGGGGGACTATGGCTACACCTTC. Amino acids: CASSLVRQGDYGYTF.

The gene calls are TRBV11-3 and TRBJ1-1, with D possibly matching TRBD1 (6 bases). V lost 10 bases and J lost 3, with 18 bases in between. Germline CDR1 and CDR2: SGHNT and YENEEA. The CDR3 is 14 residues long. CDR3 residues: CATQGGGGDTEAFF. CDR3 in DNA: TGTGCCACCCAAGGGGGTGGGGGGGACACTGAAGCTTTCTTT.

The chain has TRBV6-2 or TRBV6-3 and TRBJ2-5, with TRBD1 matching 8 bases. This CDR3 region has 13 residues. Germline V gene lookup returns CDR1 MNHEY and CDR2 SVGEGT. Unmatched junction bases numbered 5, after V lost 5 bases and J lost 6 bases. CDR3 in amino acids: CASSRQGLKTQYF. For the CDR3, the DNA is TGTGCCAGCAGTCGACAGGGGTTGAAGACCCAGTACTTC.

The chain links TRBV5-4 to TRBJ2-5; 16 bases are shared with TRBD2. The CDR3 is 16 residues long. V trimming: 4 bases; J trimming: 5 bases; junction bases outside the gene matches: 5. Per the germline V gene, CDR1 is SGHNT and CDR2 is YYREEE (reference sequence). The CDR3 protein is CASSQAGLAGGETQYF. The CDR3 bases are TGTGCCAGCAGCCAAGCGGGACTAGCGGGAGGGGAGACCCAGTACTTC.

This clone showed up just a few times. The rearrangement uses TRBV4-1 and TRBJ2-2; D gene uncertain. Looked up from germline, CDR1 is MGHRA and CDR2 is YSYEKL. This CDR3 has 14 residues. Trimming stripped 3 bases from V and 5 bases from J, with 10 bases between. CDR3 coding DNA: TGCGCCAGCAGCCAGTCACAAGAAACCGGGGAGCTGTTTTTT. The encoded protein is CASSQSQETGELFF.

The count of this clone is one. In the same sample, other DNA sequences code for this CDR3. J is TRBJ1-1 and V is TRBV4-2; 7 nucleotides match TRBD1. From germline, CDR1 is LGHNA and CDR2 YNFKEQ. The CDR3 has 15 amino acids. V shed 4 bases, J shed 5 bases, and the junction held 10 bases outside the gene matches. The DNA of the CDR3 is TGTGCCAGCAGCCCCCCCCGACAGGGAGGGACTGAAGCTTTCTTT. It yields the protein CASSPPRQGGTEAFF.

The chain joins TRBV5-6 to TRBJ2-1, with TRBD1 identical over 10 bases. Per the germline V gene, CDR1 is SGHDT and CDR2 is YYEEEE. The CDR3 is 17 residues long. V shed 3 bases and J 5 bases; nucleotides not matched to a gene: 11. DNA of the CDR3: TGTGCCAGCAGCTCCTGGACCGGGACAGGGGTAAACAATGAGCAGTTCTTC. Translation: CASSSWTGTGVNNEQFF.

The chain combines TRBV12-3 or TRBV12-4 with TRBJ2-5; maybe TRBD2 (6 bases). V dropped 3 bases and J dropped 4 bases, with 9 bases sitting between them. The CDR3 extends over 13 amino acids. As DNA, the CDR3 is TGTGCCAGCAGTTTTGGGACTGCAGAGACCCAGTACTTC. It specifies CASSFGTAETQYF.

The chain couples TRBV25-1 to TRBJ1-5; D ambiguous. The germline gives CDR1 MGHDK, CDR2 SYGVNS. Trimming left V 5 bases short and J 4 bases short, with 12 bases between. The CDR3 loop spans 14 amino acids. The DNA of the CDR3 is TGTGCCAGCAGTCCCCGTTTCGGGAATCAGCCCCAGCATTTT. This encodes CASSPRFGNQPQHF.

This chain connects TRBV6-5 to TRBJ1-2, with D hard to call. V was cut by 1 base and J by 6 bases, with 18 bases left in between. CDR1 is MNHEY, CDR2 SVGAGI, per germline. This CDR3 comprises 16 residues. Written as DNA, the CDR3 is TGTGCCAGCAGTTACTTAGACCCTTTAGGGCCAAATGGCTACACCTTC. Translating it yields CASSYLDPLGPNGYTF.

The genes are TRBV9 and TRBJ2-2, with TRBD2 matching over 9 bases. V shed 3 bases and J 3 bases; nucleotides not matched to a gene: 3. This CDR3 has 15 amino acids. Germline-derived CDR1 and CDR2 are SGDLS and YYNGEE. CDR3 sequence reads: CASSAGGRDTGELFF. CDR3 DNA sequence: TGTGCCAGCAGCGCCGGCGGGAGGGACACCGGGGAGCTGTTTTTT.

The V and J genes are TRBV5-5 and TRBJ2-7, with a tentative D call TRBD2 (6 bases). There are 17 residues in the CDR3. Germline CDR1 SGHKS, CDR2 YYEKEE (reference sequence). Between the trimmed V and J ends, which lost 4 bases and 2 bases, there was a span of 22 bases. The CDR3 DNA is TGTGCCAGCAGCCCCTACGGCGGGGTATGGGGTACCTACGAGCAGTACGTC. Protein sequence: CASSPYGGVWGTYEQYV.

The chain has TRBV14 and TRBJ2-3; 7 nucleotides align to TRBD1. V lost 3 bases and J lost 0; bases outside the gene matches: 3. Germline V gene lookup returns CDR1 SGHDN and CDR2 FVKESK. The CDR3 length is 15 residues. CDR3 sequence reads: CASSQGDRSTDTQYF. CDR3 sequence (DNA): TGTGCCAGCAGCCAGGGGGACAGAAGCACAGATACGCAGTATTTT.